What follows are 20 T cell receptor beta chains derived from one specimen sequenced in a study of OX40 agonist ivuxolimab in advanced cancers. Assay used: immunoSEQ multiplex PCR; TCRdb lists only in-frame clones, some missing. The table shows approximately 82,000 clones, with more than 70% occurring only once. Sequencing was performed on CD4+ or CD8+ T cells sorted from blood, taken in a trial of the OX40 agonist ivuxolimab. These TCRs come from an adult with an advanced solid tumor such as melanoma, head and neck, liver or kidney cancer.

The V gene is TRBV7-8, the J gene TRBJ2-5; 7 bases map to TRBD2. V dropped 2 bases and J dropped 4; count of bases not matched to a gene: 4. This CDR3 is 14 amino acids long. The germline V gene encodes CDR1 SGHVS and CDR2 FQNEAQ. The CDR3 nucleotides read TGTGCCAGCAGCTTACTTTCGGGAGGAGAGACCCAGTACTTC. It codes for CASSLLSGGETQYF.

The chain is built from TRBV18 and TRBJ2-7; a weak D match, TRBD2 (6 bases). Germline values: CDR1 KGHSH, CDR2 LQKENI. The CDR3 totals 16 residues. V was cut by 1 base and J by 0 bases, with 13 bases left in between. The CDR3 DNA sequence: TGTGCCAGCTCACCACGGTGGGGGGAGAGCTCCTACGAGCAGTACTTC. Its translation is CASSPRWGESSYEQYF.

This clone was observed a single time. The J gene is TRBJ1-1, the V gene TRBV29-1; TRBD1 is a possible D gene (5 bases). The germline gives CDR1 SQVTM, CDR2 ANQGSEA. The CDR3 contains 12 residues. Deletions cut 6 bases from V and 2 bases from J, with 10 bases between. CDR3 nucleotides: TGCAGCGTAGCCGACAGCAACACTGAAGCTTTCTTT. Its translation is CSVADSNTEAFF.

Here the CDR3 reads CASSRSRLSTNEKLFF. The CDR3 nucleotides read TGTGCCAGCAGCCGCTCCCGACTTTCAACTAATGAAAAACTGTTTTTT. The rearrangement links TRBV7-2 to TRBJ1-4; no clear D gene. The CDR3 length is 16 residues. Trimming cost V 5 bases and J 0 bases, with 13 bases left between them. Germline CDR1 and CDR2: SGHTA and FQGNSA.

As DNA, the CDR3 is TGCGCCAGCAGTGATAGGACTAGCGGTCGAGAGACCCAGTACTTC. Its translation is CASSDRTSGRETQYF. The genes are TRBV10-1 and TRBJ2-5; 10 bases fit TRBD2. Germline values: CDR1 WNHNN, CDR2 SYGVQD (reference sequence). CDR3 length equals 15 residues. The V and J ends lost 3 bases and 4 bases, in that order; junction bases with no gene match: 5.

The gene calls are TRBV6-1 and TRBJ1-4; no definite D call. The germline V and J ends were trimmed by 11 bases and 5 bases, with 15 bases remaining between them. Germline V gene data show CDR1 as MNHNS and CDR2 as SASEGT. CDR3 length: 13 residues. The DNA of the CDR3 is TGTGCCGTCCACGTAGGAGCAAATGAAAAACTGTTTTTT. Translated: CAVHVGANEKLFF.

The chain employs TRBV28 and TRBJ2-1, with D possibly being TRBD2 (5 bases). Trimming stripped 10 bases from V and 4 bases from J, with 14 bases between. This CDR3 is built from 13 residues. Germline V gene lookup returns CDR1 MDHEN and CDR2 SYDVKM. The CDR3 DNA reads TGTGCCACCTACAACCCGGGGTACAATGAGCAGTTCTTC. This gives the protein CATYNPGYNEQFF.

This clone showed up just once. The chain uses TRBV19 and TRBJ2-7, with 12 bases matching TRBD2. V lost 4 bases and J lost 2; bases outside the gene matches: 18. There are 20 residues in the CDR3. Germline V gene data show CDR1 as LNHDA and CDR2 as SQIVND (reference sequence). The CDR3 DNA reads as TGTGCCAGTAGTAGAAAAATCCCGGGACTAGCGGGCCCGAGGCCCTACGAGCAGTACTTC. It yields the protein CASSRKIPGLAGPRPYEQYF.

The rearrangement joins TRBV27 to TRBJ2-1; D ambiguous. Between the trimmed V and J ends, which lost 1 base and 7 bases, there was a span of 11 bases. CDR1 and CDR2 from the germline V gene are MNHEY and SMNVEV (reference sequence). The length of the CDR3 is 14 residues. CDR3 loop: CASSLWGKENEQFF. Written as DNA, the CDR3 is TGTGCCAGCAGTTTATGGGGAAAGGAAAATGAGCAGTTCTTC.

The chain links TRBV12-5 to TRBJ2-2; TRBD1 matches 8 bases. The CDR3 has 14 amino acids. The J segment lost 8 bases and the V segment lost 3 bases, leaving 5 bases of the junction unmatched. Germline CDR1 reads LGHNT; CDR2 reads FRNRAP. The CDR3 DNA follows: TGTGCTAGTGGTTTCCGACAGGGGAGTGGGGAGCTGTTTTTT. This encodes CASGFRQGSGELFF.

The rearrangement uses TRBV9 and TRBJ2-2, with a tentative D call TRBD2 (5 bases). The CDR3 length is 16 residues. V gave up 4 bases and J gave up 0 bases, with 13 bases separating them. CDR1 and CDR2 (germline): SGDLS, YYNGEE. The CDR3 here is CASSNRRGANTGELFF. For the CDR3, the DNA is TGTGCCAGCAGCAACCGACGGGGTGCGAACACCGGGGAGCTGTTTTTT.

CDR3 bases: TGTGCCAGCAGCTTGTCTAGCGGGGCCTACAATGAGCAGTTCTTC. This codes for CASSLSSGAYNEQFF. J is TRBJ2-1 and V is TRBV7-3, with 9 positions matching TRBD2. This CDR3 region has 15 residues. The trim removed 3 bases at V and 2 bases at J, leaving 2 bases unmatched. Per the germline V gene, CDR1 is SGHTA and CDR2 is FQGTGA.

The chain couples TRBV7-9 to TRBJ1-1, with 9 positions matching TRBD1. Unmatched junction bases numbered 5, after V lost 5 bases and J lost 7 bases. Germline V CDR1 and CDR2: SEHNR, FQNEAQ (reference sequence). There are 13 residues in the CDR3. Here the CDR3 DNA reads TGTGCCAGCAGCCGGACAGGGGCAAGTGAAGCTTTCTTT. Protein: CASSRTGASEAFF.

This clone occurred once. The gene calls are TRBV7-2 and TRBJ1-2, with D uncertain. The CDR3 totals 12 residues. Germline assignment: CDR1 SGHTA and CDR2 FQGNSA. Deletions cut 5 bases from V and 5 bases from J, with 9 bases between. The CDR3 protein is CASSVLWYGYTF. The CDR3 DNA follows: TGTGCCAGCAGCGTCTTGTGGTATGGCTACACCTTC. Variable domain in full (rest from reference TRBV7-2 and TRBJ1-2): GAGVSQSPSNKVTEKGKDVELRCDPISGHTALYWYRQSLGQGLEFLIYFQGNSAPDKSGLPSDRFSAERTGGSVSTLTIQRTQQEDSAVYLCASSVLWYGYTFGSGTRLTVV.

About this clone itself: One end of the junction is discordant with germline, which a read error may explain. The genes are TRBV5-4 and TRBJ2-1; unclear D gene. This CDR3 has 13 residues. CDR1 SGHNT and CDR2 YYREEE come from the germline V gene (reference sequence). The CDR3 protein is CASSLNAHNGQFF. The CDR3 DNA is TGTGCCAGCAGCTTGAACGCCCACAATGGGCAGTTCTTC. Filled out from reference TRBV5-4 and TRBJ2-1, the complete variable domain reads ETGVTQSPTHLIKTRGQQVTLRCSSQSGHNTVSWYQQALGQGPQFIFQYYREEENGRGNFPPRFSGLQFPNYSSELNVNALELDDSALYLCASSLNAHNGQFFGPGTRLTVL.

This chain joins TRBV11-3 and TRBJ2-3, with D perhaps TRBD1 (6 bases). Trimming removed 1 base at V and 2 bases at J, with 10 bases between. Germline values: CDR1 SGHNT, CDR2 YENEEA. This CDR3 has 15 amino acids. The CDR3 reads CASSLGTANTDTQYF. The CDR3 nucleotides are TGTGCCAGCAGCTTAGGGACAGCTAACACAGATACGCAGTATTTT. Drawing the rest from reference TRBV11-3 and TRBJ2-3, the complete variable domain is EAGVVQSPRYKIIEKKQPVAFWCNPISGHNTLYWYLQNLGQGPELLIRYENEEAVDDSQLPKDRFSAERLKGVDSTLKIQPAELGDSAVYLCASSLGTANTDTQYFGPGTRLTVL.

CDR3 sequence (DNA): TGTGCCAGCAGCTCTAGGGGGCTTGAGCAGTTCTTC. Its protein is CASSSRGLEQFF. V and J are TRBV7-2 and TRBJ2-1; 7 bases are shared with TRBD1. CDR3 size: 12 residues. The trim removed 4 bases at V and 9 bases at J, leaving 3 bases unmatched. CDR1 is SGHTA and CDR2 is FQGNSA in the germline V gene.

The chain links TRBV6-6 to TRBJ2-2; D is ambiguous. The V gene's germline CDR1 is MNHNY and CDR2 SVGAGI (reference sequence). The V end lost 2 bases, the J end lost 3 bases, and 7 bases lay between the germline ends. This CDR3 comprises 14 residues. CDR3 loop: CASSYRWDTGELFF. The CDR3 DNA reads TGTGCCAGCAGTTACCGGTGGGACACCGGGGAGCTGTTTTTT.

This chain links TRBV5-6 with TRBJ1-3; the D is unclear. V was cut by 6 bases and J by 0 bases, with 13 bases left in between. Per the germline V gene, CDR1 is SGHDT and CDR2 is YYEEEE. This CDR3 is 15 amino acids long. CDR3 loop: CASMLFSLSGNTIYF. CDR3 DNA: TGTGCCAGCATGTTATTTAGCCTCTCTGGAAACACCATATATTTT.

The rearrangement uses TRBV7-2 and TRBJ2-7; D gene unclear. The germline V and J ends were trimmed by 1 base and 0 bases, with 7 bases remaining between them. The CDR3 has 14 residues. CDR1 and CDR2 (germline): SGHTA, FQGNSA. CDR3 residues: CASSLVQSSYEQYF. In DNA, the CDR3 is TGTGCCAGCAGCTTAGTACAGAGCTCCTACGAGCAGTACTTC.